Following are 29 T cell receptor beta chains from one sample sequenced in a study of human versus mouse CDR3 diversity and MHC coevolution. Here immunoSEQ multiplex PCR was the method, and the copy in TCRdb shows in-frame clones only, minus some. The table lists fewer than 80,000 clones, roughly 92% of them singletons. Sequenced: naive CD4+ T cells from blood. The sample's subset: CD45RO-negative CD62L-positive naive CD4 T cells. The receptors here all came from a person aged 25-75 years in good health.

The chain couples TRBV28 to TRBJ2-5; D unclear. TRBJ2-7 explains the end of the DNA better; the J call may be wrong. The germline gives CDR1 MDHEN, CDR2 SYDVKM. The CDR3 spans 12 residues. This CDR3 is CATRLTAYEQYF. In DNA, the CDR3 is TGTGCCACCCGATTAACTGCCTACGAGCAGTACTTC.

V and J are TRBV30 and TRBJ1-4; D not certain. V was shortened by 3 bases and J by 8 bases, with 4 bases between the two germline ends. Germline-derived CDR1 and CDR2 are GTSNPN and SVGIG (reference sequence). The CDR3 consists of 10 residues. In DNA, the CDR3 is TGTGCCTGGAGCTCCGAAAAACTGTTTTTT. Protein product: CAWSSEKLFF.

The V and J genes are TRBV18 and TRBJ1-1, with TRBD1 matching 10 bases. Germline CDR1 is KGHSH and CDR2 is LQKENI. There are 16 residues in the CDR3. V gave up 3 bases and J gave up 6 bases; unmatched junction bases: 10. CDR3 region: CASSPAGTGVLAEAFF. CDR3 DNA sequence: TGTGCCAGCTCACCTGCCGGGACAGGGGTATTGGCTGAAGCTTTCTTT.

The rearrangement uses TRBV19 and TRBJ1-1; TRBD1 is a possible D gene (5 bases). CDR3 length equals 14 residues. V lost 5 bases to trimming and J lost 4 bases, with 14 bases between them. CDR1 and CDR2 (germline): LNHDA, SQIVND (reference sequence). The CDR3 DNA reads TGTGCCAGTAGTCCCAAGGGGTTGGGCACTGAAGCTTTCTTT. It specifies CASSPKGLGTEAFF.

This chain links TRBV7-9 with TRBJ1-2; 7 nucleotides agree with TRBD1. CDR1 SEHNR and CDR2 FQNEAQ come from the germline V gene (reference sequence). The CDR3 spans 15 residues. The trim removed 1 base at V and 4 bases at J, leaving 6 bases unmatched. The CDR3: CASSLGDSRPYGYTF. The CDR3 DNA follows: TGTGCCAGCAGCTTAGGGGACAGCCGCCCCTATGGCTACACCTTC.

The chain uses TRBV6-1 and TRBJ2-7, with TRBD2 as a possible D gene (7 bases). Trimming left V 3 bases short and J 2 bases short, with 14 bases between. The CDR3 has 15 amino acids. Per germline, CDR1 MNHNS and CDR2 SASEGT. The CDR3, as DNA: TGTGCCAGCAGTGAGTGGATGGGGGGGCCCTACGAGCAGTACTTC. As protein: CASSEWMGGPYEQYF.

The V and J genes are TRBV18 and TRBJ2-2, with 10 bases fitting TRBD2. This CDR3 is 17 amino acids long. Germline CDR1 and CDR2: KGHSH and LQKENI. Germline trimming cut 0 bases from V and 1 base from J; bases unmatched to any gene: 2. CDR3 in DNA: TGTGCCAGCTCACCACCGAGACTAGCGGGGAACACCGGGGAGCTGTTTTTT. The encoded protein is CASSPPRLAGNTGELFF. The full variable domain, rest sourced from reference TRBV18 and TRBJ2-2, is NAGVMQNPRHLVRRRGQEARLRCSPMKGHSHVYWYRQLPEEGLKFMVYLQKENIIDESGMPKERFSAEFPKEGPSILRIQQVVRGDSAAYFCASSPPRLAGNTGELFFGEGSRLTVL.

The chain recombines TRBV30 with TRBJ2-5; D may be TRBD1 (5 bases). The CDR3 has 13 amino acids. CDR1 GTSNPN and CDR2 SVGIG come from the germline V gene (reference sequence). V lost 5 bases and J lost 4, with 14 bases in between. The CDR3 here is CAWGSGIGETQYF. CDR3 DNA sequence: TGTGCCTGGGGGTCAGGGATCGGAGAGACCCAGTACTTC.

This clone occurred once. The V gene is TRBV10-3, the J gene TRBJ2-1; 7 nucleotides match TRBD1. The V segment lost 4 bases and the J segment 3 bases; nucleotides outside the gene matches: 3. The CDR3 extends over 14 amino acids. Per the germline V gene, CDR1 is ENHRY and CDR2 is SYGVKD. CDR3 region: CAISGDSFYNEQFF. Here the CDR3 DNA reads TGTGCCATCAGTGGGGACAGTTTCTACAATGAGCAGTTCTTC.

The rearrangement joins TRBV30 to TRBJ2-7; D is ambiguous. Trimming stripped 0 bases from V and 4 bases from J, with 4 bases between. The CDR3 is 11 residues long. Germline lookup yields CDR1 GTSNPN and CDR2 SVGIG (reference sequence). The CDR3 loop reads CAWSVSYEQYF. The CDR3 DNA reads TGTGCCTGGAGTGTTTCTTACGAGCAGTACTTC.

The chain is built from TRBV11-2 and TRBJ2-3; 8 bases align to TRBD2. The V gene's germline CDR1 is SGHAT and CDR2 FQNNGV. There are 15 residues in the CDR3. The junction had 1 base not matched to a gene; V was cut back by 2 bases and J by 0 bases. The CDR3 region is CASSLTGGSTDTQYF. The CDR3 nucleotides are TGTGCCAGCAGCTTAACGGGGGGGAGCACAGATACGCAGTATTTT.

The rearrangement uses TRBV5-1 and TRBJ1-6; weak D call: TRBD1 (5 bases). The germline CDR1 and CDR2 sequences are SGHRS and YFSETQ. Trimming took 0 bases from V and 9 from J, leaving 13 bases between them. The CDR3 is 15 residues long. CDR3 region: CASSLAGDGSSPLHF. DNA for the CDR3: TGCGCCAGCAGCTTGGCCGGGGACGGGAGTTCACCCCTCCACTTT.

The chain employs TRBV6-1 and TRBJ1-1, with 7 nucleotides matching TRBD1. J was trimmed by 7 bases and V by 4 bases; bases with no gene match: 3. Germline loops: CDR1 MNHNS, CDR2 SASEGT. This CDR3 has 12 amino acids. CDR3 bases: TGTGCCAGCAGTGGCCGACAGGGTGAAGCTTTCTTT. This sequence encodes CASSGRQGEAFF.

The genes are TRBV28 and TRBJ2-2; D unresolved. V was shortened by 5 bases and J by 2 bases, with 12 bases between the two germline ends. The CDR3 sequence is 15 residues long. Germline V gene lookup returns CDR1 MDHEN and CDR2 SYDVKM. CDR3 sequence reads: CASSQIIRNTGELFF. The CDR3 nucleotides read TGTGCCAGCAGTCAGATCATAAGAAACACCGGGGAGCTGTTTTTT.

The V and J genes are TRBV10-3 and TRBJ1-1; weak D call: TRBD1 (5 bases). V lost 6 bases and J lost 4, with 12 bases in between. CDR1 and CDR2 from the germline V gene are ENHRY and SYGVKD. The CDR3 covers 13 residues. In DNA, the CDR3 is TGTGCCATCAGGGCCGGGGGGAGCACTGAAGCTTTCTTT. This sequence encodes CAIRAGGSTEAFF.

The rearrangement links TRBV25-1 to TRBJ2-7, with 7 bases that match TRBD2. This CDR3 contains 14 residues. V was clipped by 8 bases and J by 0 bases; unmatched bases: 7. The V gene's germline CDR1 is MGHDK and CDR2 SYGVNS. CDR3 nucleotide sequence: TGTGCCAGCGGGGGGGACGGGATCTCCTACGAGCAGTACTTC. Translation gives CASGGDGISYEQYF.

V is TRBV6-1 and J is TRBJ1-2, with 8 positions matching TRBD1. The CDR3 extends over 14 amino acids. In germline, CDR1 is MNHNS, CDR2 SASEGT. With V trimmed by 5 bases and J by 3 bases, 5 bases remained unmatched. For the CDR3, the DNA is TGTGCCAGCAGTTCGGCAGGGGGCCACTATGGCTACACCTTC. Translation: CASSSAGGHYGYTF.

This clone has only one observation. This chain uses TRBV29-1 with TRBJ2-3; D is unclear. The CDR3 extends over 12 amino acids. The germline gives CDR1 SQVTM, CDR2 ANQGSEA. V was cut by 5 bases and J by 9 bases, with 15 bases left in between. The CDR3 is CSVPAPSVTQYF. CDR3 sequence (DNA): TGCAGCGTTCCTGCCCCCTCAGTCACGCAGTATTTT.

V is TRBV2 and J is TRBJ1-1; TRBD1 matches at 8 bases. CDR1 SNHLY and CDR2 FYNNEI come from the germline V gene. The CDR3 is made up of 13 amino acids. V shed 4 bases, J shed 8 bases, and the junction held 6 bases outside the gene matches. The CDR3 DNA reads TGTGCCAGCAGTGGACAGGGGCCGGGGGAAGCTTTCTTT. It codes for CASSGQGPGEAFF.

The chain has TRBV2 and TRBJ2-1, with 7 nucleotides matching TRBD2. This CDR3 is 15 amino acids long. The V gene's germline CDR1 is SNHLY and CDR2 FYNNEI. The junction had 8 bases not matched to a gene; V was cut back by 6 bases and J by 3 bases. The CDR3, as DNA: TGTGCCAGCAGCCTCGGCGGGAGTTTCTACAATGAGCAGTTCTTC. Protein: CASSLGGSFYNEQFF.

Here the CDR3 DNA reads TGTGCCAGCAACTTCTACAGTGAAGCTTTCTTT. Protein product: CASNFYSEAFF. The gene calls are TRBV2 and TRBJ1-1; no clear D. The CDR3 loop spans 11 amino acids. V lost 7 bases, J lost 7 bases, and 10 bases lay in between. CDR1 and CDR2 from the germline V gene are SNHLY and FYNNEI.

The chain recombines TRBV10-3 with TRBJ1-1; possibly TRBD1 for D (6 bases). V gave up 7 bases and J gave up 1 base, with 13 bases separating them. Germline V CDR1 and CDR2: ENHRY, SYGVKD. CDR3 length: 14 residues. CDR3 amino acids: CAITTGRGNTEAFF. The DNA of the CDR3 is TGTGCCATCACCACCGGCAGGGGGAACACTGAAGCTTTCTTT.

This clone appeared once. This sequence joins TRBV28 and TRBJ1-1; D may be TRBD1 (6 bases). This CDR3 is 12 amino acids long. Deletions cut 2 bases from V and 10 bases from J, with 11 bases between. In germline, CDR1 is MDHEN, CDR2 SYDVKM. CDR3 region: CASSLRGARAFF. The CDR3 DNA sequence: TGTGCCAGCAGTTTACGGGGGGCCCGAGCTTTCTTT.

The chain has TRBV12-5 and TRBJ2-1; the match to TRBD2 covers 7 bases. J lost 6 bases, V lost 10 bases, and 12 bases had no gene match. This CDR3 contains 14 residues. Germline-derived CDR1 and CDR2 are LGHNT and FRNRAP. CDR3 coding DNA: TGTGCTACCGCTGGCGGGAGCCCCCGCAATGAGCAGTTCTTC. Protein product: CATAGGSPRNEQFF.

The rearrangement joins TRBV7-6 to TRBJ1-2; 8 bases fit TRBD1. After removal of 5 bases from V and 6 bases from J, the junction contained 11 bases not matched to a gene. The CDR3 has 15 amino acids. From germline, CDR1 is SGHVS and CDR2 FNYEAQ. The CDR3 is CASSPPGQGANGYTF. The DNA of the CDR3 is TGTGCCAGCAGCCCTCCGGGGCAGGGGGCGAATGGCTACACCTTC.

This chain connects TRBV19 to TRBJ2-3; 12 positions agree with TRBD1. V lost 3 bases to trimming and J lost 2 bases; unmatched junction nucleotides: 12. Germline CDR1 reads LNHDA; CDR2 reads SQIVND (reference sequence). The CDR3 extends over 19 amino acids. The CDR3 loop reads CASSILNPGQGANTDTQYF. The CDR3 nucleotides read TGTGCCAGTAGTATCCTCAACCCGGGACAGGGGGCAAACACAGATACGCAGTATTTT.

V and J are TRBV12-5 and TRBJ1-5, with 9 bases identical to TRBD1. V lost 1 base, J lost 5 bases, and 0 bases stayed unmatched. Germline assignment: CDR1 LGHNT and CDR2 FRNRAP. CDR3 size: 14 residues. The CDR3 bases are TGTGCTAGTGGTTTGGGGACAGGGGATCAGCCCCAGCATTTT. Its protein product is CASGLGTGDQPQHF.

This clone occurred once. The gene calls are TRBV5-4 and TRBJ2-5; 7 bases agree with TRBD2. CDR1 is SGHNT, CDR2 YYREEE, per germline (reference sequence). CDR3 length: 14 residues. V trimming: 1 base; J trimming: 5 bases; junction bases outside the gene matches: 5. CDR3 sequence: CASSLYGGGETQYF. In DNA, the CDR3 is TGTGCCAGCAGCTTGTATGGGGGAGGGGAGACCCAGTACTTC.

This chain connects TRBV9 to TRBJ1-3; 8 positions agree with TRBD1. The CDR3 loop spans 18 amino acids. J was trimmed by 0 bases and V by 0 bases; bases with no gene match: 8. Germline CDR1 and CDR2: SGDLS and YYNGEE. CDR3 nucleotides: TGTGCCAGCAGCGTAGATACAGGGGGAACCCGCTCTGGAAACACCATATATTTT. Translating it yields CASSVDTGGTRSGNTIYF. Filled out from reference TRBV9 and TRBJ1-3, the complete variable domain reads DSGVTQTPKHLITATGQRVTLRCSPRSGDLSVYWYQQSLDQGLQFLIQYYNGEERAKGNILERFSAQQFPDLHSELNLSSLELGDSALYFCASSVDTGGTRSGNTIYFGEGSWLTVV.